This T cell receptor beta chain was sequenced for a study of regulatory T cells in long-lasting Graves disease. The time point is: newly diagnosed GD, antithyroid drugs for less than 3 months. The TCR library was made from RNA that had been extracted from PBMCs in TRIzol. The TCR beta library used iRepertoire HTBI primers with Arm-PCR amplification of CDR3. TCRdb redid the calling of the multiplex PCR reads with MiXCR, one entry per CDR3 protein. The table shows fewer than 550,000 distinct CDR3 sequences, with about 16% occurring only once. CDR3 length: 13 residues. CDR1 and CDR2 (germline): DFQATT, SNEGSKA (reference sequence). Trimming cost V 8 bases and J 6 bases, with 17 bases left between them. The sample was also reused in another study, on T cells in Graves' hyperthyroidism and ophthalmopathy.

This chain links TRBV20-1 with TRBJ2-1; tentatively, D is TRBD2 (6 bases). The TCR comes from a woman between 18 and 29 years old with Graves disease. Material: peripheral blood mononuclear cells (PBMCs), obtained at new diagnosis, from a patient treated with antithyroid drugs. Here the CDR3 reads CSTYSDSGNEQFF. The CDR3 nucleotides are TGCAGTACCTACTCCGATAGCGGCAATGAGCAGTTCTTC.